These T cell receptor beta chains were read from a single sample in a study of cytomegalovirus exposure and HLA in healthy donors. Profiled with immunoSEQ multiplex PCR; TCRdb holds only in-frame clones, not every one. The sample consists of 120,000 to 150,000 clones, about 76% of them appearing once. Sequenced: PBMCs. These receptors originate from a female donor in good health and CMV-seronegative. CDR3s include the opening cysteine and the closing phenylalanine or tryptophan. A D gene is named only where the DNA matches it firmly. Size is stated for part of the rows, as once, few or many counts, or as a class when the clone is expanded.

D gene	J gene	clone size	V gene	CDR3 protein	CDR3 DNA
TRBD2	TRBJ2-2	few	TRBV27	CASSLPPLPSGGAGELFF	TGTGCCAGCAGCCTCCCCCCCCTTCCTAGCGGGGGGGCCGGGGAGCTGTTTTTT
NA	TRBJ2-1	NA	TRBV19	CASSLDSSYNEQFF	TGTGCCAGTAGTTTGGACAGCTCCTACAATGAGCAGTTCTTC
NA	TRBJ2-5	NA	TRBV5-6	CASRDYGRETQYF	TGTGCCAGCAGGGACTACGGAAGAGAGACCCAGTACTTC
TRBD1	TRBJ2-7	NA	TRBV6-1	CASSDPRDRGYEQYF	TGTGCCAGCAGTGATCCCCGGGACAGGGGCTACGAGCAGTACTTC
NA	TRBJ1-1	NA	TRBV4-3	CASSQRLSGVEAEAFF	TGCGCCAGCAGCCAAAGACTGAGCGGTGTAGAGGCTGAAGCTTTCTTT
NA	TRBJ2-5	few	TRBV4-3	CASSQEAWTPVDTQYF	TGCGCCAGCAGCCAAGAGGCTTGGACTCCGGTCGACACCCAGTACTTC
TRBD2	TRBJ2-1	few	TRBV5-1	CASSRAGRAWNEQFF	TGCGCCAGCAGCCGAGCGGGAAGGGCCTGGAATGAGCAGTTCTTC
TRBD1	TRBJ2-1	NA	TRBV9	CASSVGGGQGAGEQFF	TGTGCCAGCAGCGTAGGTGGAGGACAGGGGGCGGGTGAGCAGTTCTTC
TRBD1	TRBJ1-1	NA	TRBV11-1	CASSPGTADTEAFF	TGTGCCAGCAGCCCAGGGACAGCTGACACTGAAGCTTTCTTT
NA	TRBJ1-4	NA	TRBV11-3	CASSSGSLNEKLFF	TGTGCCAGCAGCTCCGGGTCCCTTAATGAAAAACTGTTTTTT
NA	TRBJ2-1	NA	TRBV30	CAWSVGSGQIDEQFF	TGTGCCTGGAGTGTAGGCAGCGGGCAGATCGATGAGCAGTTCTTC
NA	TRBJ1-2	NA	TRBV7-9	CASSLGRGYGYTF	TGTGCCAGCAGCTTGGGAAGGGGCTATGGCTACACCTTC
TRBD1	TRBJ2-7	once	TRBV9	CASSTPAGTGMPSYEQYF	TGTGCCAGCAGCACACCTGCGGGGACAGGGATGCCCTCCTACGAGCAGTACTTC
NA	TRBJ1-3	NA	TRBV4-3	CASSQRWGDGNTIYF	TGCGCCAGCAGCCAACGGTGGGGAGATGGAAACACCATATATTTT
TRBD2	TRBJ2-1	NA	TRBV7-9	CASSSSGRWYEQFF	TGTGCCAGCAGCTCGAGCGGGAGGTGGTATGAGCAGTTCTTC
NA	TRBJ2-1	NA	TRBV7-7	CASSLGPTSGNEQFF	TGTGCTAGCAGCTTAGGACCAACCTCGGGCAATGAGCAGTTCTTC
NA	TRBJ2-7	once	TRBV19	CARNGTSAYEQYF	TGTGCCAGAAACGGGACTTCTGCCTACGAGCAGTACTTC
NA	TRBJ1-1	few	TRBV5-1	CASSFRTPNTEAFF	TGCGCCAGCAGCTTCAGGACACCGAACACTGAAGCTTTCTTT
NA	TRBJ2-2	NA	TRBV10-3	CAIRTTGEGTGELFF	TGTGCCATCAGGACGACAGGGGAGGGCACCGGGGAGCTGTTTTTT
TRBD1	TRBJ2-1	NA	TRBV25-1	CASSGDRGLNEQFF	TGTGCCAGCAGTGGAGACAGGGGGCTGAATGAGCAGTTCTTC
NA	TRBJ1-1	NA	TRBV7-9	CASSLGATGRGEAFF	TGTGCCAGCAGCTTAGGAGCTACAGGGAGGGGTGAAGCTTTCTTT
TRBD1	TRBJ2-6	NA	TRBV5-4	CASRLQGRVSHSGANVLTF	TGTGCCAGCAGGCTACAGGGGCGCGTCTCTCACTCGGGGGCCAACGTCCTGACTTTC
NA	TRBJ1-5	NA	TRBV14	CASSQGGDGQPQHF	TGTGCCAGCAGCCAGGGAGGCGATGGACAGCCCCAGCATTTT
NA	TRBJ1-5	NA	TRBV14	CASSRDIDQPQHF	TGTGCCAGCAGCCGGGACATCGATCAGCCCCAGCATTTT
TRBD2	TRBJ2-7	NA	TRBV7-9	CASRYSSGSYEQYF	TGTGCCAGCAGATACTCTAGCGGGAGTTACGAGCAGTACTTC
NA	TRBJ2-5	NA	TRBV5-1	CASSLVPTQETQYF	TGCGCCAGCAGCTTGGTACCGACACAAGAGACCCAGTACTTC
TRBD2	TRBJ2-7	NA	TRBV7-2	CASGQREAYEQYF	TGTGCCAGCGGGCAGCGGGAGGCCTACGAGCAGTACTTC